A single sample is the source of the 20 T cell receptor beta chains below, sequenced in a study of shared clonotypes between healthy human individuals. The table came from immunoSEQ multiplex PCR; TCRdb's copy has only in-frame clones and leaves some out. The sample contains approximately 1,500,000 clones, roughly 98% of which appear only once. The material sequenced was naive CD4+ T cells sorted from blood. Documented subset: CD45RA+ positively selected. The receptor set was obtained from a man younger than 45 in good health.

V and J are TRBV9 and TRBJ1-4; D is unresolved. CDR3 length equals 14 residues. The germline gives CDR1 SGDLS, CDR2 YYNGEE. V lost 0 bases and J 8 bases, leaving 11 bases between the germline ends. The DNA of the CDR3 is TGTGCCAGCAGCGTAGATCCCCTTCGGGAAAAACTGTTTTTT. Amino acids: CASSVDPLREKLFF.

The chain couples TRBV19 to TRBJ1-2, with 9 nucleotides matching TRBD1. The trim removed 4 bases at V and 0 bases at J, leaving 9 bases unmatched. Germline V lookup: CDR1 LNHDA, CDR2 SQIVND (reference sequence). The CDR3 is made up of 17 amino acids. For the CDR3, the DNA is TGTGCCAGTAGTACCCGCGACAGGGGGACAGCTAACTATGGCTACACCTTC. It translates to CASSTRDRGTANYGYTF.

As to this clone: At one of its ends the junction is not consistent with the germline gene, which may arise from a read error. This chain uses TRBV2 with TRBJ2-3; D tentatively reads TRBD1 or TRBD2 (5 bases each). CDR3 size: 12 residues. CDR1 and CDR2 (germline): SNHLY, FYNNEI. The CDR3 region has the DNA TGTGCCAGCAGTCCCCGGGGCTACCTCTTGAATTTT. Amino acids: CASSPRGYLLNF.

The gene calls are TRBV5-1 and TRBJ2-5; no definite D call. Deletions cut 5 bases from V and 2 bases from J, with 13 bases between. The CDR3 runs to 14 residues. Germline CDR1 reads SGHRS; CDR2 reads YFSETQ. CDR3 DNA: TGCGCCAGCAGGTCCTCCGGGTCACAAGAGACCCAGTACTTC. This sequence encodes CASRSSGSQETQYF. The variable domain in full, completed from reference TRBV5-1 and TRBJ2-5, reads KAGVTQTPRYLIKTRGQQVTLSCSPISGHRSVSWYQQTPGQGLQFLFEYFSETQRNKGNFPGRFSGRQFSNSRSEMNVSTLELGDSALYLCASRSSGSQETQYFGPGTRLLVL.

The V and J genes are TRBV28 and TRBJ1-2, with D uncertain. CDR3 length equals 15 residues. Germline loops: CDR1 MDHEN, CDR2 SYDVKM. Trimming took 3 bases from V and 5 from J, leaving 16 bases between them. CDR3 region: CASSLLTASSYGYTF. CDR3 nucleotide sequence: TGTGCCAGCAGTTTGTTGACCGCCAGCTCTTATGGCTACACCTTC.

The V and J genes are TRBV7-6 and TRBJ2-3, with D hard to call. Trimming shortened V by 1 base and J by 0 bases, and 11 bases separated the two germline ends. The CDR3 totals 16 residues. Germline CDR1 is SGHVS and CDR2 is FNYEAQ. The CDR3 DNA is TGTGCCAGCAGCTTAGGCGCGACTTCTAGCACAGATACGCAGTATTTT. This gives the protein CASSLGATSSTDTQYF.

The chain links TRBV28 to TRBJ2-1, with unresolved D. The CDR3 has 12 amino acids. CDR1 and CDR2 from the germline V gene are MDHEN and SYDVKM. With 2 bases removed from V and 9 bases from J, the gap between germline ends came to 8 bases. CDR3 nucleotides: TGTGCCAGCAGTTTACAGTATCCTGAGCAGTTCTTC. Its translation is CASSLQYPEQFF.

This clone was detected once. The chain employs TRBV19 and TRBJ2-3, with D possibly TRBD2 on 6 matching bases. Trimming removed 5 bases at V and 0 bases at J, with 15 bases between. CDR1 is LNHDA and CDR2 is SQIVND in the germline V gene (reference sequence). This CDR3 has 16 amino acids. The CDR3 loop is CASSSREFLSTDTQYF. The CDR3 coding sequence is TGTGCCAGTAGTTCACGGGAGTTTCTAAGCACAGATACGCAGTATTTT.

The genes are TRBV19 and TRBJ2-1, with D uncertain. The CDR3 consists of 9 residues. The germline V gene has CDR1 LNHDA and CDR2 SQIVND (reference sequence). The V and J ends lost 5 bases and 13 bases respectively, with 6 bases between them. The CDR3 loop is CASSLSQFF. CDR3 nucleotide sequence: TGTGCCAGTAGTCTTAGTCAGTTCTTC.

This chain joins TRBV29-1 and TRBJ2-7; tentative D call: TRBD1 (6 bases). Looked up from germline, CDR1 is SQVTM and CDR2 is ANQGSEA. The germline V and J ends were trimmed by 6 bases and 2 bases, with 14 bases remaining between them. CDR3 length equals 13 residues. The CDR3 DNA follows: TGCAGCGTGACGGGACATTTTACCTACGAGCAGTACTTC. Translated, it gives CSVTGHFTYEQYF.

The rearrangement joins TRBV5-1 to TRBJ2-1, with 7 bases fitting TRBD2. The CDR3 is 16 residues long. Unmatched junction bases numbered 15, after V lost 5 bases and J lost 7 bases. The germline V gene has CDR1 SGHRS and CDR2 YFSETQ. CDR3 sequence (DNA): TGCGCCAGCAGTCCCCTCGTTGGCGGGAGTTCGAATGAGCAGTTCTTC. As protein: CASSPLVGGSSNEQFF.

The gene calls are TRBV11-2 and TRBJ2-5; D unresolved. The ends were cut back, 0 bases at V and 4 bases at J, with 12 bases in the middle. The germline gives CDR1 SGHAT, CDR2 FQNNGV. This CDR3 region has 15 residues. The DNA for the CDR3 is TGTGCCAGCAGCTTAGACCGGGCCTTGGGAGAGACCCAGTACTTC. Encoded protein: CASSLDRALGETQYF.

CDR3: CASSPSVAANYGYTF. The CDR3 nucleotides read TGTGCCAGCTCACCCTCGGTGGCCGCTAACTATGGCTACACCTTC. The rearrangement links TRBV18 to TRBJ1-2; unclear D gene. From germline, CDR1 is KGHSH and CDR2 LQKENI. V dropped 3 bases and J dropped 0 bases, with 11 bases sitting between them. This CDR3 has 15 residues. Variable domain in full (rest from reference TRBV18 and TRBJ1-2): NAGVMQNPRHLVRRRGQEARLRCSPMKGHSHVYWYRQLPEEGLKFMVYLQKENIIDESGMPKERFSAEFPKEGPSILRIQQVVRGDSAAYFCASSPSVAANYGYTFGSGTRLTVV.

The CDR3 DNA sequence: TGTGCCAGCAGCGTGGAGGGTGTATCTAATGAAAAACTGTTTTTT. Its translation: CASSVEGVSNEKLFF. The chain combines TRBV9 with TRBJ1-4; no reliable D call. In germline, CDR1 is SGDLS, CDR2 YYNGEE. Deletions cut 2 bases from V and 3 bases from J, with 11 bases between. The CDR3 is 15 amino acids.

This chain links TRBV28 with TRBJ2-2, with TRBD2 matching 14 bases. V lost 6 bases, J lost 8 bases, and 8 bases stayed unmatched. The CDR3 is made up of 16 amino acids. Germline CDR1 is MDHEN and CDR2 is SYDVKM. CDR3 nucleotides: TGTGCCAGCAGAAAAGGGACTAGCGGGAGTCTGGGGGAGCTGTTTTTT. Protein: CASRKGTSGSLGELFF.

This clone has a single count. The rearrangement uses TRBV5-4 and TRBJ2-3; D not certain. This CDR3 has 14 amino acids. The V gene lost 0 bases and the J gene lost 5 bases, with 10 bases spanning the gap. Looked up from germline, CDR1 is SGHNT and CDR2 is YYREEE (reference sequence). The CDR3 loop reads CASSLEGVGDTQYF. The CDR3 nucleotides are TGTGCCAGCAGCTTGGAAGGAGTTGGAGATACGCAGTATTTT.

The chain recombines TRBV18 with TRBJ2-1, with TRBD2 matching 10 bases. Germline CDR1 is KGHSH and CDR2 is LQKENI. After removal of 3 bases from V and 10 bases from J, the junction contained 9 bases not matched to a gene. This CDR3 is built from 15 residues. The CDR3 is CASSPPSGRADEQFF. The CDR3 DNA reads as TGTGCCAGCTCACCTCCAAGCGGGAGGGCCGACGAGCAGTTCTTC.

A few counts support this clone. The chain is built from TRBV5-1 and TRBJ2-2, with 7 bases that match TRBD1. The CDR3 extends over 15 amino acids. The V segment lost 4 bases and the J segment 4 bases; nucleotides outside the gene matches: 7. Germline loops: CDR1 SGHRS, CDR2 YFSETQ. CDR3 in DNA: TGCGCCAGCAGCCCTGACAGGGACCTCACCGGGGAGCTGTTTTTT. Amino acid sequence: CASSPDRDLTGELFF.

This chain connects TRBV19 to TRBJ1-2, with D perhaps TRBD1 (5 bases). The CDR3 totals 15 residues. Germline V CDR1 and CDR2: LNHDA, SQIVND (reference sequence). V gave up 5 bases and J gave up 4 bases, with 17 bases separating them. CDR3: CASSSGGVGIYGYTF. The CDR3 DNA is TGTGCCAGTAGTTCCGGGGGGGTAGGAATCTATGGCTACACCTTC.

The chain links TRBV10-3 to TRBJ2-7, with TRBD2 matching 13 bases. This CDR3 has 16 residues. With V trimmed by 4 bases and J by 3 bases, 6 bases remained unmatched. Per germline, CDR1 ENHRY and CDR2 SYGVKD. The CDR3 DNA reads TGTGCCATCAGTGTTATGGGGACTAGCGGGGACTACGAGCAGTACTTC. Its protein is CAISVMGTSGDYEQYF.